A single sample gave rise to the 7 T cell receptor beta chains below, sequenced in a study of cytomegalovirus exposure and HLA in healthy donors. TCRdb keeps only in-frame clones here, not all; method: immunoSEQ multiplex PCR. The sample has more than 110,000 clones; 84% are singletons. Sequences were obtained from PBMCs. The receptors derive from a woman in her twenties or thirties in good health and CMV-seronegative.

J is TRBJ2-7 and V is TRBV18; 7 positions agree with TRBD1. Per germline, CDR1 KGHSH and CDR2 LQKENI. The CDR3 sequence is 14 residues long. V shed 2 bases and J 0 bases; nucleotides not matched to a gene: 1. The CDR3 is CASSPGTVSYEQYF. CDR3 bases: TGTGCCAGCTCACCAGGGACAGTCTCCTACGAGCAGTACTTC. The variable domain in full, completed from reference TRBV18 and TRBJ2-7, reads NAGVMQNPRHLVRRRGQEARLRCSPMKGHSHVYWYRQLPEEGLKFMVYLQKENIIDESGMPKERFSAEFPKEGPSILRIQQVVRGDSAAYFCASSPGTVSYEQYFGPGTRLTVT.

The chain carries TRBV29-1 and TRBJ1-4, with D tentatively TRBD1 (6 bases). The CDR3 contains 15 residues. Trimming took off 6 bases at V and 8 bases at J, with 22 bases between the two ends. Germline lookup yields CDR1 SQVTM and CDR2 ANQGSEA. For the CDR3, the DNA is TGCAGCGTCAAAGGGGGTCCGGAGGCGAGGGAAAAACTGTTTTTT. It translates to CSVKGGPEAREKLFF.

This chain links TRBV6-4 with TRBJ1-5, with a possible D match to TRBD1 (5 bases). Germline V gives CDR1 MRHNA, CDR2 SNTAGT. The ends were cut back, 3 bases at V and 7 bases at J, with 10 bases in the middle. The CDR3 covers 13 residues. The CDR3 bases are TGTGCCAGCAGTGATCAGGGTGGACAGCCCCAGCATTTT. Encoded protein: CASSDQGGQPQHF.

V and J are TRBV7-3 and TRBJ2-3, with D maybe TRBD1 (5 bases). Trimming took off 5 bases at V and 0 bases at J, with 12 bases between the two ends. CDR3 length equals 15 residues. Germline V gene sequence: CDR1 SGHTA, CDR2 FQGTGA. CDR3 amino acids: CASSVKAGSTDTQYF. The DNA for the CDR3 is TGTGCCAGCAGCGTAAAGGCAGGGAGCACAGATACGCAGTATTTT.

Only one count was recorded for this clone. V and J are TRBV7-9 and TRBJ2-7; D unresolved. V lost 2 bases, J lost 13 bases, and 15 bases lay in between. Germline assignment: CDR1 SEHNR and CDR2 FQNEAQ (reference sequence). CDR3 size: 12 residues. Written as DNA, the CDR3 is TGTGCCAGCAGCTTATACGGTACCCTCCTTTACTTC. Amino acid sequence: CASSLYGTLLYF. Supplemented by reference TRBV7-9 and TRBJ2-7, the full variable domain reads DTGVSQNPRHKITKRGQNVTFRCDPISEHNRLYWYRQTLGQGPEFLTYFQNEAQLEKSRLLSDRFSAERPKGSFSTLEIQRTEQGDSAMYLCASSLYGTLLYFGPGTRLTVT.

CDR3 in DNA: TGTGCCAGCAGTTACGCAGGGCTTCGAGACACCGGGGAGCTGTTTTTT. This codes for CASSYAGLRDTGELFF. The chain joins TRBV6-5 to TRBJ2-2; TRBD1 is a possible D gene (5 bases). V lost 2 bases to trimming and J lost 3 bases, with 13 bases between them. Looked up from germline, CDR1 is MNHEY and CDR2 is SVGAGI. CDR3 size: 16 residues.

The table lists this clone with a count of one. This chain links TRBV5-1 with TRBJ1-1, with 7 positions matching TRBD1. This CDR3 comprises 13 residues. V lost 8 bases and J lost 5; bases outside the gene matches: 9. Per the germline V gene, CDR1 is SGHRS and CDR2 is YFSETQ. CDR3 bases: TGCGCCAGTGGGGGACAGCCAGGGACTGAAGCTTTCTTT. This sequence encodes CASGGQPGTEAFF.